This TCR beta chain originates from a study of memory CD4+ T cells and cytomegalovirus serostatus. Study overall: Of the healthy Belgian adults, roughly ten were CMV seropositive and 24 seronegative.

Regarding the study as a whole: Repertoires predicted CMV serostatus with median bootstrapped AUC of around 0.96. CD4+ memory repertoires contained about 40% of the roughly 160 reported CMV TCRbeta sequences.

Study processing details: After removing out-of-frame reads, 2.3 million or so distinct TCRbeta sequences remained. Assay used: immunoSEQ multiplex PCR; TCRdb lists only in-frame clones, some missing. Clonal size and the V and J genes are those of that table, whereas D and trimming came from the DNA. The sample consists of roughly 28,000 clones, 70% to 80% of them appearing once. V lost 2 bases, J lost 6 bases, and 7 bases lay in between. The germline gives CDR1 ENHRY, CDR2 SYGVKD. The CDR3 has 12 residues. Single viable CD3+CD4+CD8-CD45RO+ cells were sorted as the memory CD4+ T cells. Details on this clone: What it recognizes is unknown.

V is TRBV10-3 and J is TRBJ1-2; maybe TRBD1 (5 bases). The specimen was memory CD4+ T cells from blood. The receptor was isolated from an adult in good health and CMV-seronegative. For the CDR3, the DNA is TGTGCCATCAGTGAGGGGGCGGATGGCTACACCTTC. Protein: CAISEGADGYTF.